The subject of this entry is one T cell receptor beta chain. This clonotype was counted between two and nine times. The specificity of this receptor is unknown. No clone much larger than this one lies a single base away; base qualities are absent. The treatment or condition label on this specimen signifies: live attenuated yellow fever vaccine strain. Two biological replicates of bulk PBMCs were collected at each blood-draw timepoint. A standard Ficoll-Paque protocol was used to isolate PBMCs from peripheral blood. RNA was extracted with TriZol from bulk PBMCs, CD4 and CD8 fractions, and dextramer-positive and dextramer-negative fractions. The CDR3 numbers 13 residues from cysteine through phenylalanine. The kept DNA is CDR3 alone, 39 bases in frame from the first base. V is reduced by 4 bases and J by 6 bases, leaving a spacing of 13 bases between them. Reading the germline V gene gives CDR1 SGHRS and CDR2 YFSETQ.

TCR cDNA was synthesized by 5'RACE template switching, through which a universal primer site and unique molecular identifiers were introduced. cDNA synthesis was primed from both the TCR alpha and TCR beta constant segments. Libraries were amplified in two PCR steps, with sample barcodes and sequencing adapters added in the second step. Libraries were sequenced on Illumina HiSeq 2500 (2x100 bp) or NovaSeq (2x150 bp). Per the source publication's procedure: MIGEC handled demultiplexing of reads and collapsing into UMI consensus sequences, while MiXCR performed V(D)J alignment. Vaccine-responding clonotypes were defined with edgeR using replicate PBMC samples, requiring FDR below 0.01 and a log2 fold change above 5 up to day 15. Bulk clonotypes were assigned CD4 or CD8 identity according to which sequenced CD4 or CD8 repertoire held them at higher abundance. Starting from the raw public reads, TCRdb applied fastp trimming at Q25, assembled clones with MiXCR and retained in-frame beta chains. Rows are combined by CDR3 protein, so each entry shows the most common genes and DNA. The V and J calls follow TCRdb's processing rather than the paper's. In this sample the table shows 300,000 to 400,000 distinct CDR3 sequences, roughly 8.7% of which occur a single time. Of the sample, more than 15% falls within the top ten clones.

This record belongs to a study of T cells after yellow fever vaccination (dated by TCRdb to the late 2010s). At the level of the whole study: The SMART-Seq v4 Ultra Low Input RNA kit was used to prepare libraries from fractions with low cell numbers. Bulk PBMC replicates and cell subsets were isolated from blood drawn at multiple timepoints before and after both primary and secondary immunization. To track T-cell clones before and after primary and booster YFV17D yellow fever vaccination, bulk TCR alpha and beta repertoires were sequenced longitudinally. The cohort comprised two healthy male donors, one aged 18 to 30 and one aged 30 to 40 years.

On the study overall, not on this receptor specifically: Computational filtering was required because FACS-sorted repertoires could contain abundant contaminating clonotypes from the bulk population. A small fraction of clonotypes showed up in both the CD4 and CD8 compartments, probably as a result of convergent recombination. Because only two donors were included in the study, the extent to which the findings can be generalized is limited. The secondary T-cell response was found to be weaker but faster than the primary response, with a peak reached on day 5 rather than on day 15. Most clones expanded after primary vaccination (about 96% of CD4 and 88% of CD8) were re-detected after the booster, suggesting that broad memory maintenance occurred.

The chain couples TRBV5-1 to TRBJ1-2; no D gene can be assigned with confidence. The sample here was PBMCs, taken on the day of the first yellow fever vaccination. The TCR sequence derives from a man aged 18 to 29 who received the YFV17D yellow fever vaccine. At the DNA level, the sequence is TGCGCCAGCAGCCGGTCTTACCCAGATGGCTACACCTTC. Translation gives CASSRSYPDGYTF. Reference TRBV5-1 and TRBJ1-2 genes cover what lies past the CDR3, so the full variable domain is KAGVTQTPRYLIKTRGQQVTLSCSPISGHRSVSWYQQTPGQGLQFLFEYFSETQRNKGNFPGRFSGRQFSNSRSEMNVSTLELGDSALYLCASSRSYPDGYTFGSGTRLTVV.